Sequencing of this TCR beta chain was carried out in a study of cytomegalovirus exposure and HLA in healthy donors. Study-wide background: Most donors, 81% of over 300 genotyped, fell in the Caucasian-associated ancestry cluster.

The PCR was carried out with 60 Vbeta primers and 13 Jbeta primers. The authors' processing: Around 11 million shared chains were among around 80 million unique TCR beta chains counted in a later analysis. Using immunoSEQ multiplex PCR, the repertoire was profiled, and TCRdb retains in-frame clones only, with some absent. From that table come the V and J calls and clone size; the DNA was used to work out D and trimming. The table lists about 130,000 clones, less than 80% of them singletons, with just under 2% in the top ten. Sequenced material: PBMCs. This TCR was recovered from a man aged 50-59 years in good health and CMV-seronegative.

In nucleotides, the CDR3 is TGTGCCAGTAGTCCCAGAGCCGGGGGGAAGCCCTACGAGCAGTACTTC. Protein: CASSPRAGGKPYEQYF. The chain employs TRBV19 and TRBJ2-5; 7 bases align to TRBD2. The end of the DNA fits TRBJ2-7 better, so the J call may be wrong. The germline V gene encodes CDR1 LNHDA and CDR2 SQIVND (reference sequence). This CDR3 region has 16 residues.